This T cell receptor beta chain was recorded in a study of Ad26.COV2.S vaccination and SARS-CoV-2 variants. Indicated treatment: around 19 received Ad26.COV2.S at low or high dose, single or two shots; roughly five received placebo; per-sample allocation not given. The study sampled participants on day 63 after the first vaccine or placebo injection. Here immunoSEQ multiplex PCR was the method, and the copy in TCRdb shows in-frame clones only, minus some. The profile shows about 350,000 clones, around 83% of them singletons. The CDR3 has 15 residues. The V gene's germline CDR1 is SGHTA and CDR2 FQGNSA. The V end was cut by 1 base, the J end by 5 bases, with 11 bases between.

The TCR originated in a person aged 18-60 years who received the Ad26.COV2.S COVID-19 vaccine or a placebo. The rearrangement links TRBV7-2 to TRBJ2-2; no firm D call. This sample comprised peripheral blood, obtained in a trial of Ad26.COV2.S vaccine versus placebo. CDR3 coding DNA: TGTGCCAGCAGCTTAGAAGGAGTAGGGACCGGGGAGCTGTTTTTT. Translation: CASSLEGVGTGELFF.